This T cell receptor (beta chain) was found in a study of T cells after yellow fever vaccination. The ends were cut back, 11 bases at V and 0 bases at J, with 11 bases in the middle. Germline values: CDR1 SEHNR, CDR2 FQNEAQ (reference sequence). The CDR3 is 12 amino acids. TCRdb ran MiXCR on the 5' RACE reads and lists one entry per CDR3 protein. The sample includes about 240,000 distinct CDR3 sequences, 6.9% seen only once; the top ten take over 0.65%. This clonotype was counted at least ten times. The sequence was collected from a young man who received the YFV17D yellow fever vaccine. V gene TRBV7-9 combines with J gene TRBJ2-7; D unclear. The specimen was CD4+ T cells sorted from PBMCs, collected 15 days after the yellow fever booster vaccination. The CDR3 protein is CAVGRSSYEQYF. As DNA, the CDR3 is TGTGCCGTCGGAAGGTCCTCCTACGAGCAGTACTTC.